What follows are 5 T cell receptor beta chains derived from one specimen sequenced in a study of cytomegalovirus exposure and HLA in healthy donors. 60 Vbeta and 13 Jbeta primers were used in PCR. This table comes from immunoSEQ multiplex PCR, and its TCRdb copy is limited to in-frame clones, with some not included. The sample gives some 110,000 clones, around three quarters of which show up once; 6.1% is in the top ten. Sequencing was performed on PBMCs. These receptors were taken from a woman aged 45-65 years in good health and CMV-seropositive.

In the case of this clone: A junction end diverges from the germline sequence, so it may reflect a read error. This sample also contains other DNA sequences that code for the same CDR3. J is TRBJ1-1 and V is TRBV19; TRBD1 agrees at 12 bases. Per germline, CDR1 LNHDA and CDR2 SQIVND (reference sequence). The CDR3 is 18 amino acids. This CDR3 is CASSLDSGTGGINTEAFF. DNA for the CDR3: TGTGCCAGTAGTCTAGACTCCGGGACAGGGGGCATCAACACTGAAGCTTTCTTT. Filled out from reference TRBV19 and TRBJ1-1, the complete variable domain reads DGGITQSPKYLFRKEGQNVTLSCEQNLNHDAMYWYRQDPGQGLRLIYYSQIVNDFQKGDIAEGYSVSREKKESFPLTVTSAQKNPTAFYLCASSLDSGTGGINTEAFFGQGTRLTVV.

The chain recombines TRBV25-1 with TRBJ1-1; D is possibly TRBD1 (6 bases). Per the germline V gene, CDR1 is MGHDK and CDR2 is SYGVNS. The CDR3 is 14 amino acids. V dropped 4 bases and J dropped 6 bases, with 15 bases sitting between them. CDR3: CASSVFQGPAEAFF. CDR3 coding DNA: TGTGCCAGCAGTGTTTTCCAGGGGCCAGCTGAAGCTTTCTTT.

This clone was picked up one time. This chain connects TRBV2 to TRBJ1-4, with D possibly matching TRBD1 (5 bases). Germline lookup yields CDR1 SNHLY and CDR2 FYNNEI. The germline V and J ends were trimmed by 7 bases and 8 bases, with 17 bases remaining between them. The length of the CDR3 is 14 residues. The CDR3 loop reads CASTFGGGGEKLFF. The CDR3 DNA follows: TGTGCCAGCACCTTCGGGGGGGGTGGCGAAAAACTGTTTTTT.

Of note for this clone: The junction shows a germline mismatch at one end, possibly a read error. The chain carries TRBV7-2 and TRBJ2-5; 12 nucleotides match TRBD2. There are 12 residues in the CDR3. Germline values: CDR1 SGHTA, CDR2 FQGNSA. CDR3 sequence (DNA): TGTGCCAGCAGCTCCACTCTAGCGGGGGGGAACTTC. Amino acid sequence: CASSSTLAGGNF.

J is TRBJ1-5 and V is TRBV19; the D gene is possibly TRBD1 (6 bases). The CDR3 consists of 17 residues. Germline V gene data show CDR1 as LNHDA and CDR2 as SQIVND (reference sequence). Deletions cut 5 bases from V and 10 bases from J, with 27 bases between. The CDR3 spells CASSAPAGTLGRGPQHF. The CDR3 nucleotides read TGTGCCAGTAGTGCCCCGGCCGGGACACTTGGAAGGGGACCCCAGCATTTT.